This T cell receptor (beta chain) was retrieved from a study of blood T cell repertoires in COVID-19 (TCRdb year 2020). Background on the whole study: Collaborator samples came from the United States, Italy and Spain and covered acute and convalescent phases of COVID-19. The material from the prospective study consisted of cDNA or gDNA derived from T cells, B-cell-depleted T cells, or PBMCs. Deeply sampled blood TCRbeta repertoires from subjects exposed to, actively infected with, or recovered from COVID-19 were included in the dataset. The repertoires were released in a freely available public database meant as a resource for research on the immune response to SARS-CoV-2. The samples were drawn from two sources: the first 160 participants of the ongoing ImmuneRACE study, and 1,000 to 1,500 subjects contributed by 6 global collaborators. A de-identified subject ID, COVID-19 status, age in years and sex were almost always included in the sample metadata. Where available, HLA class I and class II types were taken from metadata supplied by the sample provider and were not determined by assay-based typing. General conclusions and limits of the study: The amount of clinical and demographic metadata varied by source and participant and was provided uncurated.

Comments on this clone: Its recognized antigen is unknown. It has no much larger one-base neighbor in the sample; base qualities were not kept.

The immunoSEQ Assay, a bias-controlled multiplex PCR, was used to amplify TCRbeta CDR3 regions from genomic DNA. Processing in the source paper ran as follows. Nucleated cell counts per sample were estimated from amplification of reference gene primers within the assay. Sequence reads were collapsed and filtered to measure the absolute abundance of every unique TCRbeta CDR3 rearrangement. For each sample, productive Simpson clonality was calculated as the square root of Simpson's diversity index across productive rearrangements. TCRdb's version of the immuneACCESS table is confined to in-frame rearrangements and falls short of the full clone set. An unresolved V gene accounts for under half of the shortfall where checked; the remainder is of unknown origin. The DNA was the basis for D and trimming; V, J and clone size are from that table. This sample gives under 150,000 clones in total; over 80% of them show up just once. The ten largest clones capture around 4.5% of the sample.

CDR1 is given as MNHEY and CDR2 as SMNVEV, both from the germline V gene (reference sequence). V lost 5 bases and J lost 2 bases; the stretch between them is 13 bases long. The CDR3 spans 14 residues, from the cysteine through the phenylalanine. Only the CDR3 DNA is retained, 42 bases long and in frame from the first base. The collaborating institutions used their own protocols to collect whole blood in K2EDTA tubes. Collaborator samples were shipped for TCRbeta analysis as frozen whole blood, isolated PBMCs, or DNA extracted from either sample type. The sequenced material came from peripheral blood. The TCR was taken from a woman aged 45-60 years with acute or convalescent COVID-19. Recombination linked TRBV27 to TRBJ2-7; the D gene is perhaps TRBD1, from 5 matching bases. The CDR3 region: CASSPHDRPYEQYF. The sequence in DNA is TGTGCCAGCAGTCCTCACGACAGACCCTACGAGCAGTACTTC.